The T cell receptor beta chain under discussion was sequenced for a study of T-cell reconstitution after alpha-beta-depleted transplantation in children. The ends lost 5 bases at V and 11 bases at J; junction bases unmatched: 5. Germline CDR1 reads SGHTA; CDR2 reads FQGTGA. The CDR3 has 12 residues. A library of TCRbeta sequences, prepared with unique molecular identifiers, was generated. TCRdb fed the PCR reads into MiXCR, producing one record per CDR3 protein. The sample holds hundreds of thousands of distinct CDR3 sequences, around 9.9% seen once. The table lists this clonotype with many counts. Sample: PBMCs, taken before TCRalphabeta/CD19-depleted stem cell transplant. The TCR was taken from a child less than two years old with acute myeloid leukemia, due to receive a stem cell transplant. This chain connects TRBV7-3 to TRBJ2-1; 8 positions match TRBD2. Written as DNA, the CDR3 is TGTGCCAGCAGCCTAGAGCGGGAGAAGCAGTTCTTC. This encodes CASSLEREKQFF.